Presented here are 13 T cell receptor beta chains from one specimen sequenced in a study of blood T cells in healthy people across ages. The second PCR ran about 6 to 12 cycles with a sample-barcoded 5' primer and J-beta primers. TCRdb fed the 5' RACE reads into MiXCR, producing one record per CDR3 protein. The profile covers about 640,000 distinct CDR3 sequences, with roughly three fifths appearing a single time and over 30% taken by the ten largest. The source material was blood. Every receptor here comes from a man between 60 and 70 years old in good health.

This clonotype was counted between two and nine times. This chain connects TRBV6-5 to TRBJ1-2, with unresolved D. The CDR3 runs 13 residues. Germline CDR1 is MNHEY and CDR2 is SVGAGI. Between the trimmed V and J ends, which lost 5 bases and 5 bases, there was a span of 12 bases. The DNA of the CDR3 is TGTGCCAGCAGTGTACGAAGGGAGTATGGCTACACCTTC. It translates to CASSVRREYGYTF.

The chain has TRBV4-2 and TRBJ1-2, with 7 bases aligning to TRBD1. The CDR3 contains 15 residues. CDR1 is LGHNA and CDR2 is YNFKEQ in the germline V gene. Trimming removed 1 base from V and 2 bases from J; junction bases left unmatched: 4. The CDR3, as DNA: TGTGCCAGCAGCCAAGCCTCGGGACAGAACTATGGCTACACCTTC. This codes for CASSQASGQNYGYTF.

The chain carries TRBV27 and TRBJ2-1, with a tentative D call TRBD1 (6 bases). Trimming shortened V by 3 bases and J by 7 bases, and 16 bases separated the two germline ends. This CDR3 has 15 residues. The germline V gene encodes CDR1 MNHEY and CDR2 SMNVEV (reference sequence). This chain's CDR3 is CASSFRGFERNEQFF. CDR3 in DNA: TGTGCCAGCAGTTTCAGGGGTTTTGAAAGGAATGAGCAGTTCTTC.

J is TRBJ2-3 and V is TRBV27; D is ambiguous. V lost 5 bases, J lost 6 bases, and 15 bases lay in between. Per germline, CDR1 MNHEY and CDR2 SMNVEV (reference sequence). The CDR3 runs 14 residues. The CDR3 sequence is CASSPYRARDTQYF. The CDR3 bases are TGTGCCAGCAGTCCCTACCGGGCGCGGGATACGCAGTATTTT.

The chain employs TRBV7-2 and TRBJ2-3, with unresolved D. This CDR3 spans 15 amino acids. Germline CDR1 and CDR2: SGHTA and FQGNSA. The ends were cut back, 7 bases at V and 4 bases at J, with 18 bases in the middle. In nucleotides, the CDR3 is TGTGCCAGCATCACCCAAGGCAGGACGGCAGATACGCAGTATTTT. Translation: CASITQGRTADTQYF. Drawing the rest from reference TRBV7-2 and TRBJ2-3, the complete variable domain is GAGVSQSPSNKVTEKGKDVELRCDPISGHTALYWYRQSLGQGLEFLIYFQGNSAPDKSGLPSDRFSAERTGGSVSTLTIQRTQQEDSAVYLCASITQGRTADTQYFGPGTRLTVL.

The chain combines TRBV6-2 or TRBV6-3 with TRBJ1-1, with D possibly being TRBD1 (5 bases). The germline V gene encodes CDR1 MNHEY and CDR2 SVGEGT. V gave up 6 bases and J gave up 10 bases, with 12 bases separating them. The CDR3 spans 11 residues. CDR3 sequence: CASRGREAAFF. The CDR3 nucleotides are TGTGCCAGCAGGGGCAGGGAAGCAGCTTTCTTT.

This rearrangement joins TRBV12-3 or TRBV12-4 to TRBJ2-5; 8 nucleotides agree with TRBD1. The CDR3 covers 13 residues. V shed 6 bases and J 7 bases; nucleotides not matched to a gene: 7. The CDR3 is CASSRDRSSTQYF. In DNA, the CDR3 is TGTGCCAGCAGCAGGGACAGGTCCTCGACCCAGTACTTC.

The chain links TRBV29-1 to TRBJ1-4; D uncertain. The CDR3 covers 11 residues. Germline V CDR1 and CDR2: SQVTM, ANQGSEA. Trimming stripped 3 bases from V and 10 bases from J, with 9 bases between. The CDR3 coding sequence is TGCAGCGTTGACCAGCGGGGAAAACTGTTTTTT. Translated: CSVDQRGKLFF.

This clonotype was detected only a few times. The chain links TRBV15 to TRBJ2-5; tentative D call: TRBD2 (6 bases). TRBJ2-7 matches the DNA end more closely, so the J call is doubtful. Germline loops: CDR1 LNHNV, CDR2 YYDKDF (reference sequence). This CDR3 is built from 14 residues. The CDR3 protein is CATSRDWGDHEQYF. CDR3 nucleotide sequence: TGTGCCACCAGCAGAGATTGGGGGGATCACGAGCAGTACTTC.

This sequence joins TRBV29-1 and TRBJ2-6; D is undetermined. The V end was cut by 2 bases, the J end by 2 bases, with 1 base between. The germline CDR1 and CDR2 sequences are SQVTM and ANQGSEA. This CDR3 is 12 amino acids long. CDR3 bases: TGCAGCGTTGAAACTGGGGCCAACGTCCTGACTTTC. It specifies CSVETGANVLTF.

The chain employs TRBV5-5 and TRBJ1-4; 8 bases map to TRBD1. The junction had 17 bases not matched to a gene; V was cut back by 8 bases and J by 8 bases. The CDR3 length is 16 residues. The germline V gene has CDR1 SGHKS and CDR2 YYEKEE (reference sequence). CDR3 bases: TGTGCCAGAGGGACCCGTCCCGGACAGGGATCCGAAAAACTGTTTTTT. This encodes CARGTRPGQGSEKLFF. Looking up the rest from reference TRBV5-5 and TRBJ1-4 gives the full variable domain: DAGVTQSPTHLIKTRGQQVTLRCSPISGHKSVSWYQQVLGQGPQFIFQYYEKEERGRGNFPDRFSARQFPNYSSELNVNALLLGDSALYLCARGTRPGQGSEKLFFGSGTQLSVL.

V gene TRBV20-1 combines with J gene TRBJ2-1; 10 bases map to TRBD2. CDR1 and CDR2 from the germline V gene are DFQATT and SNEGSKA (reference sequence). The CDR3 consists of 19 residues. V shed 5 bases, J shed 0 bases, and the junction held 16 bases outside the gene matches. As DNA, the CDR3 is TGCAGTGCTCTCCAAGTCGGTAAACTAGCGGGGTTCTCCTACAATGAGCAGTTCTTC. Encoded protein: CSALQVGKLAGFSYNEQFF.

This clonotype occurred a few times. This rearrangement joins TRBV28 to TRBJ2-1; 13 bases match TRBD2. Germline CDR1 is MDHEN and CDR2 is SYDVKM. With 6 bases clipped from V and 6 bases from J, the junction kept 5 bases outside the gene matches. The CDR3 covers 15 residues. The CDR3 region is CASSSGTSGINEQFF. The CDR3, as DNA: TGTGCCAGCAGCTCCGGGACTAGCGGGATCAATGAGCAGTTCTTC.